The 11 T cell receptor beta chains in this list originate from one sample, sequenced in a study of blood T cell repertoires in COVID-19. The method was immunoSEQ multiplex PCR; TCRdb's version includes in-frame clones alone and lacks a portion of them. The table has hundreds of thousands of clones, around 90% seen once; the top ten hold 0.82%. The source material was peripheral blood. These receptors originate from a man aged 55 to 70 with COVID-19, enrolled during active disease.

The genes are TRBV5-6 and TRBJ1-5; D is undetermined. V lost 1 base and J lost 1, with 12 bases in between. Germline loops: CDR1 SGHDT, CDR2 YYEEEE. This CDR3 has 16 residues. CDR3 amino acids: CASSLKGAGSNQPQHF. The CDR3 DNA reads TGTGCCAGCAGCTTGAAGGGTGCGGGGAGCAATCAGCCCCAGCATTTT.

CDR3 sequence reads: CASSTGTDSGSYEQYF. The CDR3 DNA reads TGCGCCAGCAGCACGGGGACTGACTCGGGCTCCTACGAGCAGTACTTC. The J gene is TRBJ2-7, the V gene TRBV5-1, with D tentatively TRBD2 (6 bases). Germline CDR1 and CDR2: SGHRS and YFSETQ. The CDR3 spans 16 residues. V lost 4 bases to trimming and J lost 0 bases, with 17 bases between them.

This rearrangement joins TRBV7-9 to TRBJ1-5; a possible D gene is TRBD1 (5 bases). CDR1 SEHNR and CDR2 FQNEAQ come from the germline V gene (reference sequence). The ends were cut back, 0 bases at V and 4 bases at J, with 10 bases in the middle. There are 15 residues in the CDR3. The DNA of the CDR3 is TGTGCCAGCAGCTTAGCGGGTGGGGCAAATCAGCCCCAGCATTTT. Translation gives CASSLAGGANQPQHF.

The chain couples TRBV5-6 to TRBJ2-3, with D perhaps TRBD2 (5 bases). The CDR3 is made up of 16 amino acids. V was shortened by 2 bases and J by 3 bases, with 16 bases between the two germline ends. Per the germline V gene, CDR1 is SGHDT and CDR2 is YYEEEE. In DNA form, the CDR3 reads TGTGCCAGCAGCTTCTCTGCAGTCGGGGATACAGATACGCAGTATTTT. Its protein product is CASSFSAVGDTDTQYF.

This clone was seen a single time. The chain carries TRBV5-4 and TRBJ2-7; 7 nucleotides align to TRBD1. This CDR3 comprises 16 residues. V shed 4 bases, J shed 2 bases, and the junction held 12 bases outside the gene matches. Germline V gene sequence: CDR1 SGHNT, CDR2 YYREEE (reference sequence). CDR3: CASSLMLTGAPYEQYF. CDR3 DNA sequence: TGTGCCAGCAGCCTGATGCTTACAGGGGCTCCCTACGAGCAGTACTTC.

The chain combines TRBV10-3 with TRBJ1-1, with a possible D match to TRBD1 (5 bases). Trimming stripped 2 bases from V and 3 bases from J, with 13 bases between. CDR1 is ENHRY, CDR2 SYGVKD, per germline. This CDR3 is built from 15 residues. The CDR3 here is CAISEAKGWDTEAFF. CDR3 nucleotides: TGTGCCATCAGTGAGGCAAAGGGGTGGGACACTGAAGCTTTCTTT.

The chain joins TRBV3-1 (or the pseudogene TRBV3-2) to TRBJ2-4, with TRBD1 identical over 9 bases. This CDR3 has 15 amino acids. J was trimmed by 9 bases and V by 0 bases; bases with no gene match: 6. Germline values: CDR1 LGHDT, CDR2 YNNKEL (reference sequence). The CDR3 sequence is CASSQELGQGIIQYF. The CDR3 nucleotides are TGTGCCAGCAGCCAAGAACTGGGACAGGGTATCATTCAGTACTTC.

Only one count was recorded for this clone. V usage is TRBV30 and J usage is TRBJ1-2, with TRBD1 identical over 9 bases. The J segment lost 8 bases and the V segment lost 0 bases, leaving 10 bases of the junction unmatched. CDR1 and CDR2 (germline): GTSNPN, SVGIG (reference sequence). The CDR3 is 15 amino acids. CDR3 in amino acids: CAWSVPGTGWSGYTF. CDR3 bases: TGTGCCTGGAGTGTACCAGGGACAGGGTGGTCGGGCTACACCTTC.

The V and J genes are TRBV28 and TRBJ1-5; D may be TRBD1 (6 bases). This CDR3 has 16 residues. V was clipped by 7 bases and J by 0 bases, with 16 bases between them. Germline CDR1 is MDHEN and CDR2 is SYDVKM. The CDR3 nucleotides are TGTGCCAGCAAACACAGGGCGTTTAGTAGCAATCAGCCCCAGCATTTT. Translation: CASKHRAFSSNQPQHF.

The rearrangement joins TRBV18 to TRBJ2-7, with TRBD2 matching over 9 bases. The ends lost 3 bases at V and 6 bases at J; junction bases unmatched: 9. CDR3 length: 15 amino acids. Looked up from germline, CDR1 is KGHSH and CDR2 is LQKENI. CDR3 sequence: CASSPTVSGSAEQYF. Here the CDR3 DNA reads TGTGCCAGCTCACCCACTGTTAGCGGGAGCGCCGAGCAGTACTTC.

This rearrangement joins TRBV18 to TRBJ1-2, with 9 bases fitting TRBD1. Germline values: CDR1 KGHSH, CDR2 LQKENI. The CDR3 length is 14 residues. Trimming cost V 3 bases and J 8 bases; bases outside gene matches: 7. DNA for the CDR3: TGTGCCAGCTCACCCGCGGGACAGGGTAAAGGCTACACCTTC. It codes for CASSPAGQGKGYTF.